The source of this T cell receptor beta chain is a study of T cells in Graves' hyperthyroidism and ophthalmopathy. General study findings and limits: A model using 13 V-J features told ophthalmopathy apart from stable hyperthyroidism. Most clonotypes expanded in the thyroid (above 0.001) were also present in blood.

Each person with ophthalmopathy scored at least 3 on the Clinical Activity Score, reached NOSPECS grade 4 or higher, and had been ill under 3 months. Amplified TCR beta CDR3 regions derived from RNA transcripts. First-round RT-PCR of the TCR CDR3 relied on the HTBI primer set. TCRdb analysed the multiplex PCR reads with MiXCR anew, one entry per CDR3 protein. The table has about 270,000 distinct CDR3 sequences, roughly 20% seen once. In regard to this clonotype: Its specificity is unknown.

The V gene's germline CDR1 is LNHDA and CDR2 SQIVND (reference sequence). The CDR3 loop spans 15 amino acids. V dropped 5 bases and J dropped 0 bases, with 13 bases sitting between them. This clonotype was obtained from a young man with Graves' ophthalmopathy. The sequenced sample was blood. J is TRBJ1-1 and V is TRBV19; TRBD1 might be the D (6 bases). The CDR3 DNA is TGTGCCAGTAGTCCTTATGGGACAATGAACACTGAAGCTTTCTTT. Its protein is CASSPYGTMNTEAFF.